A single sample is the source of the 2 T cell receptor beta chains below, sequenced in a study of prognosis after radiotherapy for stage I lung cancer. Two-round multiplex PCR on genomic DNA was the method by which TCR beta CDR3 was amplified. Primers targeting each individual TRBV and TRBJ gene were applied in first-round PCR. From the multiplex PCR reads, TCRdb called clonotypes with MiXCR, one entry per CDR3 protein. Found here are 15,000 or so distinct CDR3 sequences, roughly 50% of them singletons; the top ten hold roughly 40%. This material consisted of PBMCs, taken before or after stereotactic body radiation therapy (not recorded which). The receptors were sampled from a donor aged 50 or older with non-small cell lung cancer.

This clonotype was counted many times. The chain couples TRBV16 to TRBJ2-3, with 7 bases lining up with TRBD1. V shed 4 bases, J shed 0 bases, and the junction held 7 bases outside the gene matches. CDR1 is KGHSY, CDR2 FQNENV, per germline. The CDR3 extends over 16 amino acids. The CDR3 sequence is CASSLHRGDSTDTQYF. In DNA form, the CDR3 reads TGTGCCAGCAGCCTTCACAGGGGTGATAGCACAGATACGCAGTATTTT. Full variable domain (outside the CDR3, taken from reference TRBV16 and TRBJ2-3): GEEVAQTPKHLVRGEGQKAKLYCAPIKGHSYVFWYQQVLKNEFKFLISFQNENVFDETGMPKERFSAKCLPNSPCSLEIQATKLEDSAVYFCASSLHRGDSTDTQYFGPGTRLTVL.

The chain combines TRBV20-1 with TRBJ2-2; unclear D gene. The CDR3 consists of 17 residues. V lost 0 bases and J lost 6, with 20 bases in between. CDR1 DFQATT and CDR2 SNEGSKA come from the germline V gene (reference sequence). The CDR3 sequence is CSARDLIGPPVAGELFF. DNA of the CDR3: TGCAGTGCTAGAGATTTAATAGGGCCCCCCGTCGCCGGGGAGCTGTTTTTT.